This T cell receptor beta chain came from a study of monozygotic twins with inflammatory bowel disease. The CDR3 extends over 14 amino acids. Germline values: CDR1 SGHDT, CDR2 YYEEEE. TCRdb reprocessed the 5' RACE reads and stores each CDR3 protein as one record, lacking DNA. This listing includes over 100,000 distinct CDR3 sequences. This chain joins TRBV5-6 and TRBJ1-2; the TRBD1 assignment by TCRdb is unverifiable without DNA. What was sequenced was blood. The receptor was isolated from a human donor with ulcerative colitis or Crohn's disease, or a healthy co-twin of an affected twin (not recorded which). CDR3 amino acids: CASSLEQGIRGYTF. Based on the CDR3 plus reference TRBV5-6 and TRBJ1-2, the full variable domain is DAGVTQSPTHLIKTRGQQVTLRCSPKSGHDTVSWYQQALGQGPQFIFQYYEEEERQRGNFPDRFSGHQFPNYSSELNVNALLLGDSALYLCASSLEQGIRGYTFGSGTRLTVV.